The 2 T cell receptor beta chains presented below share a single source sample, sequenced in a study of blood T cell repertoires in COVID-19. Sequencing was performed with immunoSEQ multiplex PCR; in TCRdb, only in-frame clones are kept and a portion is missing. The sample carries roughly 180,000 clones, around four fifths recorded once. The specimen sequenced was PBMCs or T cells enriched from blood (not recorded which). The receptors were sampled from a man aged 40-50 years who had recovered from COVID-19.

This clone was seen more than once but under ten times. J is TRBJ2-6 and V is TRBV2; 10 bases line up with TRBD1. The CDR3 has 17 residues. V dropped 7 bases and J dropped 0; count of bases not matched to a gene: 6. The germline V gene encodes CDR1 SNHLY and CDR2 FYNNEI. The CDR3 loop reads CASNPGQGLSGANVLTF. For the CDR3, the DNA is TGTGCCAGCAATCCGGGACAGGGGCTCTCTGGGGCCAACGTCCTGACTTTC.

This chain links TRBV6-5 with TRBJ1-6; the match to TRBD1 covers 9 bases. CDR3 length: 15 residues. V was pared by 5 bases and J by 2 bases, with 1 base of the junction left unmatched. Germline V lookup: CDR1 MNHEY, CDR2 SVGAGI. The CDR3 DNA sequence: TGTGCCAGCAGTACAGGGGGCCCCTATAATTCACCCCTCCACTTT. Translating it yields CASSTGGPYNSPLHF.